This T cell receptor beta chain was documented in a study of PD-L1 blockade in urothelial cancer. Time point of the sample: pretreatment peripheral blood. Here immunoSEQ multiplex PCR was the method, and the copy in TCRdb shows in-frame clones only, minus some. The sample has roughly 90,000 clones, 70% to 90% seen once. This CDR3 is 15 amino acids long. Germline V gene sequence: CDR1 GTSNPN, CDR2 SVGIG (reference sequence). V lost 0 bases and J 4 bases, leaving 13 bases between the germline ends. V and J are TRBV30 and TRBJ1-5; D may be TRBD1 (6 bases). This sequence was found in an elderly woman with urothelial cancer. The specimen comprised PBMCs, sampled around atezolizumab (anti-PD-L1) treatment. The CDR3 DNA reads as TGTGCCTGGAGTGTATGGGGGCGAGGGAATCAGCCCCAGCATTTT. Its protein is CAWSVWGRGNQPQHF.